The TCR beta chain described here comes from a study of metastatic and nonmetastatic thyroid tumors. Across the whole study: Repertoire data that came from the blood and tumor or nodule tissue of malignant and benign thyroid patients were compared. Study results and caveats: The study reportedly found significantly higher TCR beta diversity in malignant thyroid tumors than benign nodules, in blood and tumor.

V lost 7 bases and J 2 bases, leaving 15 bases between the germline ends. The CDR3 is 14 residues long. Germline V gene lookup returns CDR1 MDHEN and CDR2 SYDVKM. Thyroid surgery took place with no prior treatment in any patient. As handled by the study authors: The authors used CDR3 differences across clinicopathological groups to build a distant-metastasis classifier for papillary thyroid cancer. TCRdb reassembled clones from the PCR reads with MiXCR. None of the V and J calls come from the authors' own analysis; TCRdb made them. The table has about 13,000 clones, more than 25% seen once; the top ten hold nearly 20%. This clone was observed a handful of times. The antigen remains undetermined.

V gene TRBV28 combines with J gene TRBJ2-7, with D uncertain. What was sequenced was tumor tissue. The receptor comes from a female donor with papillary thyroid cancer or a benign thyroid nodule (not recorded which). Some clones in this sample may be carry-over from other donors' samples. The DNA of the CDR3 is TGTGCCAGCACCTTTAGCTGGCTGACCTACGAGCAGTACTTC. Protein: CASTFSWLTYEQYF. The complete variable domain, with remaining parts taken from reference TRBV28 and TRBJ2-7, reads DVKVTQSSRYLVKRTGEKVFLECVQDMDHENMFWYRQDPGLGLRLIYFSYDVKMKEKGDIPEGYSVSREKKERFSLILESASTNQTSMYLCASTFSWLTYEQYFGPGTRLTVT.